The 5 T cell receptor beta chains listed next were all sequenced from one sample in a study of T cells in women clearing cervical HPV infection. The method was immunoSEQ multiplex PCR; TCRdb's version includes in-frame clones alone and lacks a portion of them. Its listing shows tens of thousands of clones. The material sequenced was blood buffy coat. These receptors were taken from a woman aged 18 to 75 with a cervical HPV16 infection that either progressed to CIN3+ or cleared (not recorded which).

With regard to this clone: The read falls 3 residues short of the CDR3 end, and the missing part is taken from the germline J gene. V is TRBV30 and J is TRBJ2-2, with TRBD1 identical over 10 bases. V dropped 8 bases and J dropped 0; count of bases not matched to a gene: 3. From germline, CDR1 is GTSNPN and CDR2 SVGIG (reference sequence). The CDR3 covers 14 residues. The CDR3 bases that were read are TGTGCCAGGACAGGGGGATCGAACACCGGGGAG. Its translation: CARTGGSNTGE. The CDR3 reads in full as CARTGGSNTGELFF.

About this clone itself: At one end the junction does not follow the germline gene, possibly because of a read error. The DNA ends 3 residues before the CDR3 does, and the rest of the CDR3 is filled in from the germline J gene. This rearrangement joins TRBV18 to TRBJ1-3; 12 positions match TRBD1. The germline V gene encodes CDR1 KGHSH and CDR2 LQKENI. CDR3 length: 16 residues. CDR3 loop: CASSPGTGGEGSTIYF. The covered CDR3 bases are TGTGCCAGCTCACCCGGGACAGGGGGCGAAGGAAGCACC.

As regards this clone: The read halts 3 residues ahead of the CDR3 end, with the missing end drawn from the germline J gene. The rearrangement uses TRBV30 and TRBJ2-5, with TRBD1 identical over 9 bases. This CDR3 contains 17 residues. Germline CDR1 is GTSNPN and CDR2 is SVGIG (reference sequence). After removal of 3 bases from V and 5 bases from J, the junction contained 16 bases not matched to a gene. The CDR3 DNA, read in part, is TGTGCCTGGAGCAAACTGGGGGACAGGGAAATCGGTGAGACC. Translated: CAWSKLGDREIGET. The whole CDR3 is CAWSKLGDREIGETQYF.

With respect to this clone: The CDR3 goes on 3 residues after the read ends, and that part is filled in from the germline J gene. This rearrangement joins TRBV6-2 or TRBV6-3 to TRBJ2-1, with 8 bases identical to TRBD1. J was trimmed by 8 bases and V by 2 bases; bases with no gene match: 14. The V gene's germline CDR1 is MNHEY and CDR2 SVGEGT. The CDR3 has 17 amino acids. This CDR3 reads CASSYPWGGRGRDEQFF. CDR3 bases read: TGTGCCAGCAGTTACCCCTGGGGAGGCAGGGGGCGCGATGAG.

The CDR3 protein is CASSLPGGYNEQFF. The DNA read from the CDR3 is TGTGCCAGCAGCCTCCCAGGGGGGTACAATGAG. The chain joins TRBV7-2 to TRBJ2-1; D is possibly TRBD1 (7 bases). The observed sequence ends 3 residues before the CDR3 terminus, with the missing tail filled in from the germline J gene. The CDR3 loop spans 14 amino acids. The V end lost 5 bases, the J end lost 4 bases, and 12 bases lay between the germline ends. CDR1 is SGHTA and CDR2 is FQGNSA in the germline V gene.